Sequencing of this T cell receptor (beta chain) was carried out in a study of blood T cell repertoires in COVID-19. Germline loops: CDR1 MNHEY, CDR2 SVGEGT. V was cut by 5 bases and J by 4 bases, with 15 bases left in between. The CDR3 has 15 amino acids. The data were produced by immunoSEQ multiplex PCR, yet TCRdb's version contains in-frame clones alone and is incomplete. The table has roughly 160,000 clones, approximately 79% seen once. This chain joins TRBV6-2 or TRBV6-3 and TRBJ2-1; the D gene is possibly TRBD2 (6 bases). The clonotype originates from a woman in her seventies in a cohort exposed to, infected with or recovered from COVID-19 (not recorded which). Material: PBMCs or T cells enriched from blood (not recorded which). CDR3: CASSPSTSGYNEQFF. The CDR3 DNA sequence: TGTGCCAGCAGTCCCTCGACTAGTGGTTACAATGAGCAGTTCTTC.